Sequencing of this T cell receptor (beta chain) was carried out in a study of shared clonotypes between healthy human individuals. Background on the study: Ranging from 18 to 49 in age, donors were a couple of women and three men. A donor's plate count was three for CD4 naive and three for CD4 memory; CD8 naive had two and CD8 memory one.

Generated by immunoSEQ multiplex PCR, the TCRdb table keeps only in-frame clones and is missing some. The sample carries roughly 2,300,000 clones, 85% to 95% recorded once. The study, taken as a whole, reports: Non-shared clonotypes had lower generation probabilities than clonotypes shared by all four sorted-subset donors.

About this clone: Its antigen is not identified.

Material: naive CD4+ T cells from PBMCs. Sample subset: CD45RA+ positively selected. The source of this sequence is a young man in good health. Some clones in this sample may be carry-over from other donors' samples.

The CDR3 DNA is TGTGCCAGCAGTTACCGAAGCGGGAGGGCTTGGGAGCAGTACTTC. Amino acid sequence: CASSYRSGRAWEQYF. The chain has TRBV6-5 and TRBJ2-7; TRBD2 matches 10 bases. Per the germline V gene, CDR1 is MNHEY and CDR2 is SVGAGI. Germline trimming cut 2 bases from V and 7 bases from J; bases unmatched to any gene: 8. The CDR3 totals 15 residues.